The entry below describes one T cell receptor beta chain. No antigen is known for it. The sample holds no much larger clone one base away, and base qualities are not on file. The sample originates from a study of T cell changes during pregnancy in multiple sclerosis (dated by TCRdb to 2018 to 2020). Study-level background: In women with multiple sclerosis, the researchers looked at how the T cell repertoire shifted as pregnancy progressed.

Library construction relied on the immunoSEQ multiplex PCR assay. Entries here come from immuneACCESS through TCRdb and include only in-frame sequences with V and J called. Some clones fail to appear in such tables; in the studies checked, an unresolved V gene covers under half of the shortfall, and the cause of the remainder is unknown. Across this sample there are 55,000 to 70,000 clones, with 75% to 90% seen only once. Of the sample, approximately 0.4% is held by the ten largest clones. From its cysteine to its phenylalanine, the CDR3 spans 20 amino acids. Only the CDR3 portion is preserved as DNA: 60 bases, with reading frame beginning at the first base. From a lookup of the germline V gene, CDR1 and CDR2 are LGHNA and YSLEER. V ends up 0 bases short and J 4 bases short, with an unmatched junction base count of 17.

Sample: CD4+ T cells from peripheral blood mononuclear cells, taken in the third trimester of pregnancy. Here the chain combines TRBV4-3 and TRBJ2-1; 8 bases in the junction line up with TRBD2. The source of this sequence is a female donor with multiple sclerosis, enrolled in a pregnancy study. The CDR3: CASSQEYSGGLSGAYNEQFF. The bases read TGCGCCAGCAGCCAAGAATATTCCGGGGGCCTTAGCGGGGCGTACAATGAGCAGTTCTTC.